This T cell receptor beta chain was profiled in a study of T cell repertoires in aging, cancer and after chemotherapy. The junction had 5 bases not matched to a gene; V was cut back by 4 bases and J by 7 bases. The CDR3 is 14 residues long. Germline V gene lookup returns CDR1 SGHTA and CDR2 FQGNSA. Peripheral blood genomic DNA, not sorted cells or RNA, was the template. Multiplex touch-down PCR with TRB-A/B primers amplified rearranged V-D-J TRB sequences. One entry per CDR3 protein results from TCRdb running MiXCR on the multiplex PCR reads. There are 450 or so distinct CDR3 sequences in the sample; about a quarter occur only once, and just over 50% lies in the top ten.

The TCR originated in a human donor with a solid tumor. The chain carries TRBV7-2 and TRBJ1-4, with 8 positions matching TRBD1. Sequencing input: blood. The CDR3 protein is CASSYGQGGEKLFF. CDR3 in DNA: TGTGCCAGCAGCTACGGACAGGGTGGTGAAAAACTGTTTTTT.